This T cell receptor (beta chain) was found in a study of T cells in Graves' hyperthyroidism and ophthalmopathy. TCR beta CDR3 regions were amplified from RNA. An initial round of RT-PCR targeting the TCR CDR3 relied on the HTBI primer set. TCRdb redid the calling of the multiplex PCR reads with MiXCR, one entry per CDR3 protein. The data show some 320,000 distinct CDR3 sequences, approximately 13% seen once. After removal of 2 bases from V and 4 bases from J, the junction contained 3 bases not matched to a gene. Germline-derived CDR1 and CDR2 are SNHLY and FYNNEI. The CDR3 has 14 residues. The rearrangement uses TRBV2 and TRBJ1-1; 8 nucleotides match TRBD1. Sample: blood. The clonotype originates from a woman between 40 and 55 years old with Graves' ophthalmopathy. The CDR3 is CASSEWTGTTEAFF. CDR3 coding DNA: TGTGCCAGCAGTGAATGGACAGGGACCACTGAAGCTTTCTTT.